Included here is one T cell receptor beta chain sequence, with context. The data belong to a study of CD8+ T cells in alopecia areata. Extraction and reverse transcription of RNA yielded cDNA as the sequencing template. The assay was immunoSEQ multiplex PCR, and TCRdb's table has in-frame clones only and misses some. The sample contains 180,000 or so clones, 63% of which appear only once. CDR1 is SGHTA and CDR2 is FQGNSA in the germline V gene. This CDR3 is 15 amino acids long. Trimming stripped 4 bases from V and 0 bases from J, with 12 bases between. The clonotype originates from a human donor with alopecia areata. The rearrangement joins TRBV7-2 to TRBJ1-1; D gene unclear. The starting material was CD4+ T cells sorted from blood, obtained at week 0. The CDR3 sequence: CASSSGAQMNTEAFF. DNA of the CDR3: TGTGCCAGCAGCTCCGGAGCTCAAATGAACACTGAAGCTTTCTTT.